These 23 T cell receptor beta chains share one sample of origin, sequenced in a study of CD8 T cells in ankylosing spondylitis. A single record per CDR3 protein comes from TCRdb applying MiXCR to the 5' RACE reads. The sample lists approximately 250,000 distinct CDR3 sequences; approximately 30% were seen once. Sequenced input: blood, either unsorted or a sorted T cell fraction (not recorded which). These receptors were collected from a male donor with ankylosing spondylitis or in good health (not recorded which).

This clonotype was seen many times. CDR3 protein: CAISAQGQAHNEKLFF. The CDR3 DNA is TGTGCCATCAGTGCCCAGGGACAGGCCCATAATGAAAAACTGTTTTTT. The chain employs TRBV10-3 and TRBJ1-4; 8 bases match TRBD1. There are 16 residues in the CDR3. CDR1 is ENHRY and CDR2 is SYGVKD in the germline V gene. J gave up 4 bases and V 4 bases, and 8 bases lay outside the gene matches.

This chain joins TRBV11-2 and TRBJ2-1; TRBD1 aligns across 7 bases. V gave up 4 bases and J gave up 5 bases; unmatched junction bases: 14. In germline, CDR1 is SGHAT, CDR2 FQNNGV. The CDR3 covers 17 residues. In nucleotides, the CDR3 is TGTGCCAGCAGCTCCAGACAGGGTGGACCCCTTCACAATGAGCAGTTCTTC. It yields the protein CASSSRQGGPLHNEQFF. The variable domain in full, with the rest retrieved from reference TRBV11-2 and TRBJ2-1, is EAGVAQSPRYKIIEKRQSVAFWCNPISGHATLYWYQQILGQGPKLLIQFQNNGVVDDSQLPKDRFSAERLKGVDSTLKIQPAKLEDSAVYLCASSSRQGGPLHNEQFFGPGTRLTVL.

J is TRBJ1-1 and V is TRBV7-2; D is perhaps TRBD1 (6 bases). V lost 4 bases, J lost 1 base, and 10 bases lay in between. This CDR3 contains 14 residues. Germline CDR1 reads SGHTA; CDR2 reads FQGNSA. DNA for the CDR3: TGTGCCAGCAGCTATGGACAGCAGAACACTGAAGCTTTCTTT. Protein: CASSYGQQNTEAFF.

This clonotype has a count of ten or more. The chain carries TRBV20-1 and TRBJ2-3, with D possibly TRBD1 on 5 matching bases. CDR3 length: 15 residues. Trimming pared 0 bases from V and 2 bases from J, leaving 12 bases between. Germline CDR1 reads DFQATT; CDR2 reads SNEGSKA (reference sequence). The CDR3 nucleotides read TGCAGTGCTAGAGATCGGTCGGACATCACAGATACGCAGTATTTT. Residues: CSARDRSDITDTQYF.

The rearrangement uses TRBV6-5 and TRBJ1-2; D gene unclear. There are 12 residues in the CDR3. V lost 10 bases and J lost 4, with 13 bases in between. Germline V gene sequence: CDR1 MNHEY, CDR2 SVGAGI. The CDR3 DNA is TGTGCCACTTCCCCAGGAGTCTATGGCTACACCTTC. It yields the protein CATSPGVYGYTF.

This chain links TRBV20-1 with TRBJ2-1, with D possibly matching TRBD1 (6 bases). This CDR3 comprises 15 residues. Deletions cut 3 bases from V and 6 bases from J, with 18 bases between. Germline CDR1 DFQATT, CDR2 SNEGSKA (reference sequence). The CDR3 bases are TGCAGTGCTAGTGGGGGCATACGATCTGGCAATGAGCAGTTCTTC. Residues: CSASGGIRSGNEQFF.

This clonotype occurred many times. The rearrangement links TRBV20-1 to TRBJ2-7, with a weak D call TRBD1 (6 bases). Looked up from germline, CDR1 is DFQATT and CDR2 is SNEGSKA (reference sequence). V lost 2 bases, J lost 0 bases, and 11 bases lay in between. The length of the CDR3 is 14 residues. This CDR3 reads CSARSRDTSYEQYF. The CDR3 nucleotides read TGCAGTGCTAGAAGCCGGGACACCTCCTACGAGCAGTACTTC.

This clonotype was counted between two and nine times. The rearrangement links TRBV7-6 to TRBJ2-7; no clear D. This CDR3 spans 14 amino acids. Germline lookup yields CDR1 SGHVS and CDR2 FNYEAQ. Trimming stripped 2 bases from V and 0 bases from J, with 8 bases between. CDR3 DNA: TGTGCCAGCAGCTTAAGCCAGAGCTCCTACGAGCAGTACTTC. This sequence encodes CASSLSQSSYEQYF.

V usage is TRBV12-3 or TRBV12-4 and J usage is TRBJ2-2, with D uncertain. V was clipped by 6 bases and J by 7 bases, with 9 bases between them. CDR3 length: 12 amino acids. The CDR3 region has the DNA TGTGCCAGCAGAATCAGAAACGGGGAGCTGTTTTTT. Translation gives CASRIRNGELFF.

The V call is TRBV6-1, the J call TRBJ2-5; D remains unclear. Germline lookup yields CDR1 MNHNS and CDR2 SASEGT. This CDR3 contains 13 residues. Trimming removed 10 bases from V and 5 bases from J, with 17 bases in between. DNA for the CDR3: TGTGCCACCGCGGACCACCTCCGGGAGACCCAGTACTTC. This sequence encodes CATADHLRETQYF.

The rearrangement joins TRBV29-1 to TRBJ2-5; D call uncertain. The CDR3 contains 12 residues. Germline V CDR1 and CDR2: SQVTM, ANQGSEA. The germline V and J ends were trimmed by 3 bases and 5 bases, with 10 bases remaining between them. For the CDR3, the DNA is TGCAGCGTTGAGGCGGCCGGGGAGACCCAGTACTTC. Protein product: CSVEAAGETQYF.

The V call is TRBV20-1, the J call TRBJ2-1; D is unclear. Germline V gives CDR1 DFQATT, CDR2 SNEGSKA (reference sequence). The V and J ends lost 0 bases and 5 bases respectively, with 11 bases between them. This CDR3 has 14 amino acids. CDR3 coding DNA: TGCAGTGCTAGAGATCCGGAGAGAAACAATGAGCAGTTCTTC. Translating gives CSARDPERNNEQFF.

CDR3 in amino acids: CSVEDRGSRFRTQYF. CDR3 sequence (DNA): TGCAGCGTTGAAGATCGAGGGAGCAGGTTCCGGACCCAGTACTTC. The chain links TRBV29-1 to TRBJ2-5; D possibly corresponds to TRBD2 (5 bases). Trimming shortened V by 0 bases and J by 7 bases, and 18 bases separated the two germline ends. Germline values: CDR1 SQVTM, CDR2 ANQGSEA. The CDR3 length is 15 residues.

A few counts support this clonotype. This rearrangement joins TRBV5-1 to TRBJ2-7; the D is unclear. Germline CDR1 is SGHRS and CDR2 is YFSETQ. The CDR3 loop spans 13 amino acids. V lost 4 bases, J lost 2 bases, and 10 bases lay in between. The CDR3 sequence is CASSLAAAYEQYF. CDR3 in DNA: TGCGCCAGCAGCCTGGCTGCAGCCTACGAGCAGTACTTC.

This rearrangement joins TRBV9 to TRBJ2-3; no definite D call. The CDR3 spans 14 residues. The germline V gene has CDR1 SGDLS and CDR2 YYNGEE. Trimming took 0 bases from V and 2 from J, leaving 7 bases between them. CDR3 in amino acids: CASSVDGTTDTQYF. The CDR3 DNA is TGTGCCAGCAGCGTAGACGGCACCACAGATACGCAGTATTTT. Supplemented by reference TRBV9 and TRBJ2-3, the full variable domain reads DSGVTQTPKHLITATGQRVTLRCSPRSGDLSVYWYQQSLDQGLQFLIQYYNGEERAKGNILERFSAQQFPDLHSELNLSSLELGDSALYFCASSVDGTTDTQYFGPGTRLTVL.

The sample holds a few counts of this clonotype. The genes are TRBV7-6 and TRBJ2-7; possibly TRBD2 for D (7 bases). The CDR3 has 15 residues. CDR1 SGHVS and CDR2 FNYEAQ come from the germline V gene. Trimming shortened V by 2 bases and J by 3 bases, and 14 bases separated the two germline ends. The CDR3: CASSLTQGTIYEQYF. The CDR3 DNA reads TGTGCCAGCAGCTTAACGCAGGGGACTATCTACGAGCAGTACTTC.

This clonotype was observed a handful of times. This chain joins TRBV27 and TRBJ2-1, with D unclear. Trimming cost V 3 bases and J 4 bases, with 7 bases left between them. The germline CDR1 and CDR2 sequences are MNHEY and SMNVEV (reference sequence). The CDR3 has 13 amino acids. CDR3 sequence reads: CASSFSLYNEQFF. The CDR3 DNA sequence: TGTGCCAGCAGTTTTTCGTTGTACAATGAGCAGTTCTTC.

In its sample, this clonotype was seen a few times. The chain employs TRBV6-5 and TRBJ2-5, with D perhaps matching TRBD2 (7 bases). The CDR3 contains 17 residues. The germline V and J ends were trimmed by 4 bases and 0 bases, with 18 bases remaining between them. Germline V gives CDR1 MNHEY, CDR2 SVGAGI. Written as DNA, the CDR3 is TGTGCCAGCAGTTCCGTACTAGAGGGGGGGTACCAAGAGACCCAGTACTTC. Its translation is CASSSVLEGGYQETQYF.

V is TRBV7-9 and J is TRBJ2-1; D not certain. There are 15 residues in the CDR3. Germline V gene sequence: CDR1 SEHNR, CDR2 FQNEAQ (reference sequence). Trimming stripped 1 base from V and 2 bases from J, with 9 bases between. DNA of the CDR3: TGTGCCAGCAGCTTAGATCCAGGCACCTACAATGAGCAGTTCTTC. It encodes CASSLDPGTYNEQFF.

The rearrangement uses TRBV12-3 or TRBV12-4 and TRBJ1-4; D not certain. The CDR3 contains 12 residues. V lost 5 bases and J lost 5, with 6 bases in between. As DNA, the CDR3 is TGTGCCAGCAGTCTAGAGAATGAAAAACTGTTTTTT. This sequence encodes CASSLENEKLFF.

The rearrangement links TRBV9 to TRBJ1-1; TRBD1 is a possible D gene (5 bases). CDR3 length: 14 amino acids. CDR1 and CDR2 (germline): SGDLS, YYNGEE. V shed 0 bases and J shed 7 bases, with 13 bases lying between them. The CDR3 region has the DNA TGTGCCAGCAGCGTAGGGGCCGGGGCCAATGAAGCTTTCTTT. Encoded protein: CASSVGAGANEAFF.

The chain links TRBV6-5 to TRBJ1-1; no reliable D call. The V gene lost 2 bases and the J gene lost 4 bases, with 20 bases spanning the gap. Looked up from germline, CDR1 is MNHEY and CDR2 is SVGAGI. The CDR3 loop spans 17 amino acids. CDR3 amino acids: CASSYEVTPVWGTEAFF. Written as DNA, the CDR3 is TGTGCCAGCAGTTACGAAGTGACCCCCGTATGGGGCACTGAAGCTTTCTTT.

The CDR3 sequence: CASSLRTSVDEQFF. CDR3 nucleotides: TGTGCCAGCAGTCTACGGACTAGCGTCGATGAGCAGTTCTTC. The V gene is TRBV6-5, the J gene TRBJ2-1; 9 nucleotides agree with TRBD2. This CDR3 is built from 14 residues. The germline gives CDR1 MNHEY, CDR2 SVGAGI. The trim removed 5 bases at V and 8 bases at J, leaving 7 bases unmatched.